The rows below give T cell receptor beta chains drawn from one sample of a study of T cell repertoires in urothelial bladder cancer. Generated by immunoSEQ multiplex PCR, the TCRdb table keeps only in-frame clones and is missing some. There are roughly 11,000 clones in the sample; around 68% occur only once, and 5.5% to 8% lies in the top ten. The specimen was tumor-infiltrating cells from bladder cancer. These receptors originate from a human donor with a benign inflammatory bladder lesion. The CDR3 runs from the conserved cysteine through the conserved F or W. D genes are given only for firm matches. Clone sizes are given selectively: once, few, many, or a class where the clone is expanded.

TRBJ1-4,NA,NA,15,TRBV5-1,CANLPGGGLSEKLFF,TGCGCCAACCTTCCTGGGGGGGGCTTGAGCGAAAAACTGTTTTTT
TRBJ2-7,NA,NA,15,TRBV6-1,CASSDFGGLTYEQYF,TGTGCCAGCAGTGATTTTGGGGGACTCACCTACGAGCAGTACTTC
TRBJ2-3,NA,NA,14,TRBV10-3,CAISEGGNTDTQYF,TGTGCCATCAGTGAGGGGGGGAATACAGATACGCAGTATTTT
TRBJ1-2,few,NA,14,TRBV15,CATSREGQFYGYTF,TGTGCCACCAGCAGAGAGGGGCAGTTCTATGGCTACACCTTC
TRBJ1-2,NA,TRBD1,11,TRBV20-1,CSASTGRGYTF,TGCAGTGCGTCGACAGGGAGAGGCTACACCTTC
TRBJ2-1,NA,NA,14,TRBV19,CASSITPGAGEQFF,TGTGCCAGTAGTATTACCCCGGGGGCGGGTGAGCAGTTCTTC
TRBJ1-1,few,TRBD1,17,TRBV19,CASSIVRDRGSRGEAFF,TGTGCCAGTAGTATAGTACGGGACAGGGGAAGTCGGGGTGAAGCTTTCTTT
TRBJ1-5,NA,NA,15,TRBV9,CASSPQAGADQPQHF,TGTGCCAGCAGCCCCCAGGCGGGGGCGGATCAGCCCCAGCATTTT
TRBJ2-2,NA,NA,14,TRBV7-2,CASSLGVLDGELFF,TGTGCCAGCAGCTTAGGGGTATTGGACGGGGAGCTGTTTTTT
TRBJ2-3,NA,NA,17,TRBV5-1,CASSSLPPGYGTDTQYF,TGCGCCAGCAGTTCCCTTCCTCCGGGGTACGGCACAGATACGCAGTATTTT
TRBJ2-3,once,TRBD2,17,TRBV4-1,CASSQIKTSGGRDTQYF,TGCGCCAGCAGCCAAATCAAGACTAGCGGGGGGAGAGATACGCAGTATTTT
TRBJ2-1,NA,NA,13,TRBV7-2,CASSLLQGNEQFF,TGTGCCAGCAGCTTACTCCAGGGAAATGAGCAGTTCTTC
TRBJ1-1,NA,NA,14,TRBV19,CASSNPQSNTEAFF,TGTGCCAGTAGTAACCCGCAGTCGAACACTGAAGCTTTCTTT
TRBJ1-5,NA,NA,14,TRBV7-2,CASSSPSWNQPQHF,TGTGCCAGCAGCTCACCCTCATGGAATCAGCCCCAGCATTTT
TRBJ1-1,NA,TRBD1,14,TRBV6-5,CASSPGQSNTEAFF,TGTGCCAGCAGTCCGGGACAGTCTAACACTGAAGCTTTCTTT
TRBJ2-3,NA,TRBD2,14,TRBV19,CASASGGTTDTQYF,TGTGCCAGTGCTAGCGGGGGGACCACAGATACGCAGTATTTT
TRBJ2-3,medium-sized,TRBD2,17,TRBV4-2,CASQGLAGGRGTDTQYF,TGTGCCAGCCAGGGACTAGCGGGGGGGCGGGGGACAGATACGCAGTATTTT
TRBJ1-1,NA,TRBD1,13,TRBV18,CASSRTDRVEAFF,TGTGCCAGCTCACGAACCGACAGGGTTGAAGCTTTCTTT
TRBJ2-3,NA,NA,13,TRBV6-1,CASSVTEWETQYF,TGTGCCAGCAGTGTGACAGAATGGGAGACGCAGTATTTT
TRBJ1-4,NA,NA,14,TRBV30,CAWTPGTTNEKLFF,TGTGCCTGGACCCCCGGGACAACTAATGAAAAACTGTTTTTT
TRBJ1-5,NA,TRBD1,16,TRBV19,CASELRGTGINQPQHF,TGTGCCAGCGAGCTGCGCGGGACAGGGATCAATCAGCCCCAGCATTTT
TRBJ2-7,NA,NA,14,TRBV27,CASSLLGGNYEQYF,TGTGCCAGCAGTTTATTGGGGGGAAACTACGAGCAGTACTTC
TRBJ1-1,NA,NA,14,TRBV10-2,CASSESEENTEAFF,TGCGCCAGCAGTGAGTCGGAGGAGAACACTGAAGCTTTCTTT
TRBJ1-2,few,NA,13,TRBV19,CASSDRAPYGYTF,TGTGCCAGTAGTGACAGAGCACCCTATGGCTACACCTTC
TRBJ2-7,NA,TRBD2,14,TRBV6-5,CASRRGGATYEQYF,TGTGCCAGTCGACGCGGGGGGGCCACCTACGAGCAGTACTTC
TRBJ2-3,NA,NA,13,TRBV7-6,CASSLATADTQYF,TGTGCCAGCAGCTTAGCGACTGCGGATACGCAGTATTTT
TRBJ1-3,few,NA,12,TRBV7-9,CASSLFGDAIYF,TGTGCCAGCAGCTTATTTGGAGACGCCATATATTTT
TRBJ2-7,few,TRBD1,15,TRBV19,CASSMAGQGAYEQYF,TGTGCCAGTAGTATGGCCGGACAGGGGGCATACGAGCAGTACTTC
TRBJ2-1,NA,TRBD1,15,TRBV5-4,CASSLGGGAYNEQFF,TGTGCCAGCAGCTTGGGAGGGGGCGCCTACAATGAGCAGTTCTTC
TRBJ2-3,NA,NA,14,TRBV5-1,CASSFGGQADTQYF,TGCGCCAGCAGCTTTGGGGGCCAGGCAGATACGCAGTATTTT
TRBJ1-1,NA,TRBD1,18,TRBV18,CASSPPNPLRGQGEEAFF,TGTGCCAGCTCACCACCAAACCCCTTAAGAGGACAGGGGGAAGAAGCTTTCTTT
TRBJ1-5,NA,TRBD1,15,TRBV7-8,CASSFGQEGTQPQHF,TGTGCCAGCAGCTTTGGACAGGAAGGAACACAGCCCCAGCATTTT